A single sample is the source of the 32 T cell receptor beta chains below, sequenced in a study of early T cells in non-severe SARS-CoV-2 infection. TCRdb processed the 5' RACE reads anew with MiXCR; each CDR3 protein has one entry. The data hold about 83,000 distinct CDR3 sequences, with about 12% observed a single time. Input material: whole blood. These receptors all come from an adult who was a healthcare worker with PCR-confirmed SARS-CoV-2 infection or an uninfected control (not recorded which).

The chain recombines TRBV7-2 with TRBJ2-7, with D possibly TRBD1 on 5 matching bases. V shed 0 bases and J shed 2 bases, with 8 bases lying between them. Looked up from germline, CDR1 is SGHTA and CDR2 is FQGNSA. The CDR3 consists of 14 residues. The CDR3 sequence: CASSLAGQTYEQYF. DNA of the CDR3: TGTGCCAGCAGCTTAGCGGGGCAGACCTACGAGCAGTACTTC.

Ten or more counts support this clonotype. The CDR3: CASSLPGQGYEQYF. In DNA, the CDR3 is TGTGCCAGCAGCTTACCGGGACAGGGGTACGAGCAGTACTTC. V usage is TRBV5-4 and J usage is TRBJ2-7; 10 bases match TRBD1. The germline gives CDR1 SGHNT, CDR2 YYREEE (reference sequence). The CDR3 runs to 14 residues. J gave up 4 bases and V 2 bases, and 3 bases lay outside the gene matches.

The chain employs TRBV9 and TRBJ2-3; 11 bases align to TRBD2. The germline CDR1 and CDR2 sequences are SGDLS and YYNGEE. The CDR3 is made up of 18 amino acids. Losses at the gene ends were 0 bases for V and 3 bases for J; bases not matched to a gene: 9. CDR3 DNA sequence: TGTGCCAGCAGCGTAGCTTATTCGGCTAGCGGGAGGACAGATACGCAGTATTTT. Translation gives CASSVAYSASGRTDTQYF.

This clonotype was seen a few times. V and J are TRBV11-2 and TRBJ1-1, with D perhaps TRBD1 (6 bases). The CDR3 has 13 amino acids. V lost 4 bases to trimming and J lost 8 bases, with 14 bases between them. Germline values: CDR1 SGHAT, CDR2 FQNNGV. CDR3 loop: CASSSQGLPEAFF. The CDR3 DNA is TGTGCCAGCAGCTCACAGGGTTTACCCGAAGCTTTCTTT. The full variable domain, rest sourced from reference TRBV11-2 and TRBJ1-1, is EAGVAQSPRYKIIEKRQSVAFWCNPISGHATLYWYQQILGQGPKLLIQFQNNGVVDDSQLPKDRFSAERLKGVDSTLKIQPAKLEDSAVYLCASSSQGLPEAFFGQGTRLTVV.

This clonotype turned up a few times. This chain joins TRBV7-6 and TRBJ2-5; 12 nucleotides align to TRBD2. The ends lost 5 bases at V and 5 bases at J; junction bases unmatched: 9. CDR1 and CDR2 from the germline V gene are SGHVS and FNYEAQ. This CDR3 region has 16 residues. The CDR3 loop reads CASSHETSGSGETQYF. The CDR3 bases are TGTGCCAGCAGCCATGAGACTAGCGGGAGCGGGGAGACCCAGTACTTC.

This clonotype occurred many times. The genes are TRBV5-1 and TRBJ2-3; 7 bases are shared with TRBD2. This CDR3 spans 15 amino acids. Germline CDR1 SGHRS, CDR2 YFSETQ. The V segment lost 2 bases and the J segment 1 base; nucleotides outside the gene matches: 4. Here the CDR3 DNA reads TGCGCCAGCAGCTTTAGCGGGCCCGGCACAGATACGCAGTATTTT. Translated, it gives CASSFSGPGTDTQYF.

This rearrangement joins TRBV7-9 to TRBJ1-3; D remains unclear. With 5 bases removed from V and 0 bases from J, the gap between germline ends came to 17 bases. Germline CDR1 SEHNR, CDR2 FQNEAQ (reference sequence). CDR3 size: 17 residues. The chain's CDR3 is CASSPPTPPSSGNTIYF. The CDR3 bases are TGTGCCAGCAGCCCGCCGACTCCTCCAAGCTCTGGAAACACCATATATTTT.

This chain joins TRBV5-6 and TRBJ2-7; 10 bases align to TRBD2. The CDR3 consists of 14 residues. The germline V gene has CDR1 SGHDT and CDR2 YYEEEE. With 5 bases clipped from V and 2 bases from J, the junction kept 4 bases outside the gene matches. This chain's CDR3 is CASRKLAGPYEQYF. The CDR3 DNA is TGTGCCAGCAGAAAACTAGCGGGACCCTACGAGCAGTACTTC.

This clonotype was observed a handful of times. The chain uses TRBV7-8 and TRBJ2-1, with TRBD1 matching over 11 bases. Germline V lookup: CDR1 SGHVS, CDR2 FQNEAQ. The CDR3 has 14 residues. V dropped 8 bases and J dropped 9; count of bases not matched to a gene: 9. CDR3 DNA sequence: TGTGCCAGCCTCCGCGGACAGGGGGCTATTGAGCAGTTCTTC. It is translated as CASLRGQGAIEQFF. Variable domain in full (rest from reference TRBV7-8 and TRBJ2-1): GAGVSQSPRYKVAKRGQDVALRCDPISGHVSLFWYQQALGQGPEFLTYFQNEAQLDKSGLPSDRFFAERPEGSVSTLKIQRTQQEDSAVYLCASLRGQGAIEQFFGPGTRLTVL.

This clonotype has only a few counts. V and J are TRBV20-1 and TRBJ2-2, with TRBD2 matching 8 bases. CDR1 is DFQATT, CDR2 SNEGSKA, per germline (reference sequence). The CDR3 has 11 residues. V gave up 6 bases and J gave up 7 bases; unmatched junction bases: 1. CDR3 region: CSATSGGELFF. CDR3 in DNA: TGCAGTGCCACTAGCGGCGGGGAGCTGTTTTTT.

This chain uses TRBV7-3 with TRBJ2-7, with 16 bases identical to TRBD2. The germline gives CDR1 SGHTA, CDR2 FQGTGA. This CDR3 is built from 16 residues. J gave up 5 bases and V 4 bases, and 5 bases lay outside the gene matches. CDR3 nucleotides: TGTGCCAGCAGCTCCGGGACTAGCGGGAGGGACCACGAGCAGTACTTC. It codes for CASSSGTSGRDHEQYF.

The V call is TRBV18, the J call TRBJ1-2; D is possibly TRBD1 (5 bases). Germline lookup yields CDR1 KGHSH and CDR2 LQKENI. The CDR3 consists of 15 residues. V shed 3 bases and J shed 7 bases, with 18 bases lying between them. The CDR3 DNA reads TGTGCCAGCTCACCCGTACCCGGGACCGGAGGTGGCTACACCTTC. This translates into CASSPVPGTGGGYTF.

This clonotype was counted a few times. The chain employs TRBV6-2 or TRBV6-3 and TRBJ2-3; 10 positions match TRBD2. V lost 6 bases and J lost 11; bases outside the gene matches: 17. Germline CDR1 is MNHEY and CDR2 is SVGEGT. This CDR3 contains 16 residues. This CDR3 reads CASSYTSGTSREGQYF. DNA of the CDR3: TGTGCCAGCAGCTACACTAGCGGGACCTCCCGTGAGGGGCAGTATTTT.

This clonotype was observed at least ten times. The V call is TRBV11-2, the J call TRBJ2-7, with D perhaps matching TRBD2 (6 bases). V was pared by 5 bases and J by 4 bases, with 18 bases between. This CDR3 is built from 15 residues. Germline CDR1 is SGHAT and CDR2 is FQNNGV. The CDR3 DNA reads TGTGCCAGCAGCCCGACGGGCGGCGGGGCATACGAGCAGTACTTC. Protein product: CASSPTGGGAYEQYF.

The chain recombines TRBV29-1 with TRBJ2-3, with 8 positions matching TRBD2. This CDR3 has 14 amino acids. V dropped 6 bases and J dropped 5; count of bases not matched to a gene: 10. Per the germline V gene, CDR1 is SQVTM and CDR2 is ANQGSEA. The CDR3 reads CSVPPPGGRDTQYF. The DNA of the CDR3 is TGCAGCGTCCCCCCCCCGGGAGGGAGAGATACGCAGTATTTT.

There are a few counts of this clonotype. This sequence joins TRBV29-1 and TRBJ1-1, with TRBD1 as a possible D gene (5 bases). Germline V gene lookup returns CDR1 SQVTM and CDR2 ANQGSEA. This CDR3 is 13 amino acids long. Trimming stripped 5 bases from V and 1 base from J, with 11 bases between. The CDR3 DNA reads as TGCAGCGTTTTCGGACAAACGAACACTGAAGCTTTCTTT. Its translation: CSVFGQTNTEAFF.

V gene TRBV10-3 combines with J gene TRBJ2-5; 7 nucleotides align to TRBD2. This CDR3 is 16 amino acids long. CDR1 and CDR2 from the germline V gene are ENHRY and SYGVKD. The V and J ends lost 2 bases and 4 bases, in that order; junction bases with no gene match: 10. Written as DNA, the CDR3 is TGTGCCATCAGTGAGGTATTAGTGGGGACTATAGAGACCCAGTACTTC. Its protein is CAISEVLVGTIETQYF.

This clonotype was detected only a few times. This rearrangement joins TRBV11-2 to TRBJ2-3, with D perhaps assigned TRBD1 or TRBD2 (6 bases each). V was cut by 2 bases and J by 1 base, with 13 bases left in between. The CDR3 consists of 16 residues. The germline gives CDR1 SGHAT, CDR2 FQNNGV. CDR3 sequence reads: CASSLTGRGGTDTQYF. In DNA, the CDR3 is TGTGCCAGCAGCTTAACCGGAAGGGGGGGCACAGATACGCAGTATTTT.

On this clonotype itself: Since the CDR3 does not end with the conserved phenylalanine or tryptophan, this likely comes from a read error. V and J are TRBV9 and TRBJ1-1; D gene ambiguous. The CDR3 has 12 amino acids. Germline V gene lookup returns CDR1 SGDLS and CDR2 YYNGEE. The germline V and J ends were trimmed by 4 bases and 4 bases, with 8 bases remaining between them. Here the CDR3 reads CASSSPGTEAFL. CDR3 in DNA: TGTGCCAGCAGCTCCCCGGGCACTGAAGCTTTCTTA.

This clonotype has a handful of counts. V and J are TRBV7-2 and TRBJ1-5; D is perhaps TRBD1 (5 bases). Trimming stripped 3 bases from V and 5 bases from J, with 14 bases between. This CDR3 has 15 residues. Germline-derived CDR1 and CDR2 are SGHTA and FQGNSA. The CDR3 protein is CASSFQGTRDQPQHF. CDR3 coding DNA: TGTGCCAGCAGCTTCCAGGGAACAAGGGATCAGCCCCAGCATTTT.

The CDR3: CAYRLVGTDTQYF. In DNA form, the CDR3 reads TGTGCCTACCGTTTAGTTGGGACAGATACGCAGTATTTT. The rearrangement uses TRBV6-1 and TRBJ2-3, with no clear D. Germline CDR1 and CDR2: MNHNS and SASEGT. CDR3 length equals 13 residues. Trimming pared 11 bases from V and 3 bases from J, leaving 15 bases between.

This clonotype appeared a few times. The V call is TRBV7-2, the J call TRBJ1-4; D call uncertain. The germline V gene has CDR1 SGHTA and CDR2 FQGNSA. There are 14 residues in the CDR3. The V and J ends lost 2 bases and 7 bases respectively, with 11 bases between them. The CDR3 is CASSLRAVAEKLFF. The CDR3 nucleotides read TGTGCCAGCAGCTTAAGGGCAGTCGCTGAAAAACTGTTTTTT.

V usage is TRBV30 and J usage is TRBJ1-4; 9 bases match TRBD1. This CDR3 region has 18 residues. CDR1 is GTSNPN, CDR2 SVGIG, per germline (reference sequence). Germline trimming cut 3 bases from V and 0 bases from J; bases unmatched to any gene: 11. The CDR3 DNA is TGTGCCTGGAGGCCCAGGGACAGGGACCCTGCAACTAATGAAAAACTGTTTTTT. Translation: CAWRPRDRDPATNEKLFF. The full variable domain, rest sourced from reference TRBV30 and TRBJ1-4, is SQTIHQWPATLVQPVGSPLSLECTVEGTSNPNLYWYRQAAGRGLQLLFYSVGIGQISSEVPQNLSASRPQDRQFILSSKKLLLSDSGFYLCAWRPRDRDPATNEKLFFGSGTQLSVL.

This clonotype was seen a few times. The chain has TRBV19 and TRBJ1-2, with D maybe TRBD1 (6 bases). The CDR3 sequence is 12 residues long. V gave up 3 bases and J gave up 8 bases, with 10 bases separating them. The V gene's germline CDR1 is LNHDA and CDR2 SQIVND (reference sequence). For the CDR3, the DNA is TGTGCCAGTAGTATTCCCAGGGGCGGCTACACCTTC. Amino acid sequence: CASSIPRGGYTF.

This chain joins TRBV10-2 and TRBJ2-7, with 9 bases fitting TRBD2. In germline, CDR1 is WSHSY, CDR2 SAAADI. Unmatched junction bases numbered 9, after V lost 2 bases and J lost 7 bases. The CDR3 contains 15 residues. For the CDR3, the DNA is TGCGCCAGCAGTGAGCCGCGAGCCAGCGGGAGGGAGCAGTACTTC. Its protein product is CASSEPRASGREQYF.

This clonotype was observed a handful of times. This chain uses TRBV29-1 with TRBJ2-7; D remains unclear. CDR1 and CDR2 (germline): SQVTM, ANQGSEA. The length of the CDR3 is 10 residues. V was pared by 5 bases and J by 3 bases, with 5 bases between. CDR3 protein: CSVTDYEQYF. For the CDR3, the DNA is TGCAGCGTTACCGACTACGAGCAGTACTTC.

This chain uses TRBV7-2 with TRBJ2-7; D not resolved. This CDR3 comprises 15 residues. From germline, CDR1 is SGHTA and CDR2 FQGNSA. Between the trimmed V and J ends, which lost 3 bases and 0 bases, there was a span of 12 bases. The CDR3 DNA sequence: TGTGCCAGCAGCTTCTCTAGTAGGAGCTCCTACGAGCAGTACTTC. It specifies CASSFSSRSSYEQYF.

This clonotype was recorded at least ten times. The CDR3 nucleotides are TGTGCCAGCAGCTACGGGATTAAAGGGGAAAAACTGTTTTTT. It is translated as CASSYGIKGEKLFF. J is TRBJ1-4 and V is TRBV3-1; unclear D gene. The CDR3 is 14 residues long. The germline CDR1 and CDR2 sequences are LGHDT and YNNKEL (reference sequence). V was clipped by 5 bases and J by 8 bases, with 15 bases between them.

There are a few counts of this clonotype. This chain connects TRBV18 to TRBJ2-1; 7 nucleotides agree with TRBD1. V shed 3 bases and J 5 bases; nucleotides not matched to a gene: 13. Germline CDR1 reads KGHSH; CDR2 reads LQKENI. The CDR3 covers 17 residues. Written as DNA, the CDR3 is TGTGCCAGCTCACCGCGCCTCCAGGGGGATTCCGACAATGAGCAGTTCTTC. Protein: CASSPRLQGDSDNEQFF.

The chain carries TRBV12-3 or TRBV12-4 and TRBJ2-3, with TRBD1 as a possible D gene (7 bases). This CDR3 has 16 residues. Trimming removed 1 base from V and 1 base from J, with 12 bases in between. CDR3 DNA: TGTGCCAGCAGTTTAGGGGGGGACAGAGGCACAGATACGCAGTATTTT. Translating gives CASSLGGDRGTDTQYF.

V gene TRBV7-9 combines with J gene TRBJ2-7, with D possibly being TRBD1 or TRBD2 (5 bases each). This CDR3 contains 15 residues. Deletions cut 3 bases from V and 0 bases from J, with 12 bases between. Germline V lookup: CDR1 SEHNR, CDR2 FQNEAQ (reference sequence). The CDR3 here is CASSFRDGVSYEQYF. Written as DNA, the CDR3 is TGTGCCAGCAGCTTCCGGGACGGAGTCTCCTACGAGCAGTACTTC.

The V call is TRBV3-1, the J call TRBJ2-1, with D possibly being TRBD1 (6 bases). CDR1 and CDR2 from the germline V gene are LGHDT and YNNKEL (reference sequence). The CDR3 consists of 12 residues. With 1 base removed from V and 12 bases from J, the gap between germline ends came to 10 bases. CDR3 residues: CASSQGDIRQFF. DNA of the CDR3: TGTGCCAGCAGCCAAGGGGACATTCGGCAGTTCTTC.